This T cell receptor beta chain was observed in a study of blood T cell repertoires in COVID-19. About the research overall: Italy, Spain and the United States were the sources of the convalescent and acute COVID-19 samples.

Germline CDR1 MDHEN, CDR2 SYDVKM. With 3 bases clipped from V and 1 base from J, the junction kept 9 bases outside the gene matches. The CDR3 is made up of 17 amino acids. As originally analysed: Reference gene primer amplification gave estimated nucleated cell counts. Data came from immunoSEQ multiplex PCR; TCRdb stores just in-frame clones and leaves some out. D and trimming were read from the DNA, whereas the V and J calls and clone size are those reported in that table. The sample includes more than 95,000 clones, less than 90% seen only once; the top ten take 4.5% to 6%. The J gene is TRBJ2-3, the V gene TRBV28; 8 positions match TRBD1. The sequenced sample was peripheral blood. The source is a human donor in a cohort sampled during active COVID-19. This CDR3 is CASSFHWTGFRTDTQYF. DNA for the CDR3: TGTGCCAGCAGTTTCCACTGGACAGGGTTTCGCACAGATACGCAGTATTTT.